This note documents a single T cell receptor (beta chain) sequence. This record comes from a study of OX40 agonist ivuxolimab in advanced cancers. Clones were read by immunoSEQ multiplex PCR, and TCRdb kept only the in-frame ones, dropping some. The sample includes 50,000 to 70,000 clones, 84% of them seen just once. Patients with a history of autoimmune disease or on systemic immunosuppression were excluded. CDR1 GTSNPN and CDR2 SVGIG come from the germline V gene (reference sequence). The CDR3 is made up of 15 amino acids. Trimming removed 5 bases at V and 5 bases at J, with 19 bases between. The sample in question was CD4+ or CD8+ T cells sorted from blood, obtained in a trial of the OX40 agonist ivuxolimab. This chain joins TRBV30 and TRBJ1-3; tentatively, D is TRBD1 (5 bases). This clonotype originated in an adult with an advanced solid tumor such as melanoma, head and neck, liver or kidney cancer. The CDR3 protein is CAWAAIDSLRNTIYF. The CDR3 DNA follows: TGTGCCTGGGCCGCGATCGACAGTTTGAGAAACACCATATATTTT.